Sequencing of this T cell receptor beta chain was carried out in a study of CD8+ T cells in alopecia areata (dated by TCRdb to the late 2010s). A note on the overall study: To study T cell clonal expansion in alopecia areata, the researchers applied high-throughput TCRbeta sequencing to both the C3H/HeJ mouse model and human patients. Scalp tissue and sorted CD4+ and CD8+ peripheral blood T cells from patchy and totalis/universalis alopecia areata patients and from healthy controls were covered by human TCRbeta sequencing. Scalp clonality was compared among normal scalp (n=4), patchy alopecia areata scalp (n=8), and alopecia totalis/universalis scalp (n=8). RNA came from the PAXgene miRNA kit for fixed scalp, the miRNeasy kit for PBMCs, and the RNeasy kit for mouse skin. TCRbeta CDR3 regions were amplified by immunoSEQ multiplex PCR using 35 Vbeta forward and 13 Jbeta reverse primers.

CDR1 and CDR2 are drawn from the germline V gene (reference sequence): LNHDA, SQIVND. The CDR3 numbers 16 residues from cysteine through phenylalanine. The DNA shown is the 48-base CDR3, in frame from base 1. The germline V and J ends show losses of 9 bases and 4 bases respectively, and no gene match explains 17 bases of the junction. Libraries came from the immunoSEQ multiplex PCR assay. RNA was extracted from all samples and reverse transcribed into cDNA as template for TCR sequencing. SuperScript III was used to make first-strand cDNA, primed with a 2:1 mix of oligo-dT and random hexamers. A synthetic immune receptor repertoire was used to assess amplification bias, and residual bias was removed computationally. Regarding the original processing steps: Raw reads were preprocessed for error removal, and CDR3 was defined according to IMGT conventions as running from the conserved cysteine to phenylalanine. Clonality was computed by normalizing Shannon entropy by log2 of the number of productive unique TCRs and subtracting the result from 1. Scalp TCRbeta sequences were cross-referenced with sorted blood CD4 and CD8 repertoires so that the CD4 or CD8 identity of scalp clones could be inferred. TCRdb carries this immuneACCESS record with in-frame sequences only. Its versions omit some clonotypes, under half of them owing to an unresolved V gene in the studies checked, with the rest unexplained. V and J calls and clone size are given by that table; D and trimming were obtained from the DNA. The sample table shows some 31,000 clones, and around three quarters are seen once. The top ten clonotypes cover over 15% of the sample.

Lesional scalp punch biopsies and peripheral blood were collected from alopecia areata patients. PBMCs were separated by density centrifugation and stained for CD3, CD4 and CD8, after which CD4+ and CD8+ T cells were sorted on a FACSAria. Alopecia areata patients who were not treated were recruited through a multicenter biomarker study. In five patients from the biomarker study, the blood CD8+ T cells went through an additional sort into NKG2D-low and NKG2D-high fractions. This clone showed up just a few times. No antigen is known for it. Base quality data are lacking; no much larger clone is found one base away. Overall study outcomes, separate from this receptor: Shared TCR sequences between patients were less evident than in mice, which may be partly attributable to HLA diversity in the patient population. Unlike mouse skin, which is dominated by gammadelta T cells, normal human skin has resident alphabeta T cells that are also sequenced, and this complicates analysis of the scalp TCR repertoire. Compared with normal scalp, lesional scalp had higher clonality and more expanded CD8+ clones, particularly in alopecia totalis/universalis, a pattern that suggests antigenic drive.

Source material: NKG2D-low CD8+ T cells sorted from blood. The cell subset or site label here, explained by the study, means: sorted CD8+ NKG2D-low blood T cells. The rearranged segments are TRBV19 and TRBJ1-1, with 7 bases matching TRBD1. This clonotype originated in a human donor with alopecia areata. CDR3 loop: CARRDRGRGVATEAFF. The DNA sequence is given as TGTGCCAGAAGGGACAGAGGTCGGGGAGTCGCCACTGAAGCTTTCTTT.